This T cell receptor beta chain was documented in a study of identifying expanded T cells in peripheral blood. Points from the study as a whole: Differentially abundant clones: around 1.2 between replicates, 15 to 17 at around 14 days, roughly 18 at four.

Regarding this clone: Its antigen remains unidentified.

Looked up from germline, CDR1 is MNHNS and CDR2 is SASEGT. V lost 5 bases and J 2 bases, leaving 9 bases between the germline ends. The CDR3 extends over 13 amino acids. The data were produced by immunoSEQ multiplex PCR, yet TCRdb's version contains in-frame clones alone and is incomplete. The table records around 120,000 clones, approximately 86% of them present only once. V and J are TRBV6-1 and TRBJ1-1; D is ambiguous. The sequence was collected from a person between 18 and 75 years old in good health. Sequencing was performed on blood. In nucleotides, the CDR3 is TGTGCCAGCAGTAACCTCCTTAACACTGAAGCTTTCTTT. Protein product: CASSNLLNTEAFF.